This is a list of T cell receptor beta chains from one sample in a study of shared clonotypes between healthy human individuals. Sequencing used immunoSEQ multiplex PCR; TCRdb keeps in-frame clones, though not all of them. The repertoire holds 2 million to 2.5 million clones, with over 85% as singletons. The source material was naive CD4+ T cells from PBMCs. Receptors originate from a man aged 18 to 35 in good health. Some clones in this sample may be carry-over from other donors' samples. Each CDR3 is given with its conserved first and last residue. Fields, in order: clone size, V gene, J gene, D gene, CDR3 DNA, CDR3 protein. D genes are given only for firm matches. The size field is filled for only some rows; it gives once, few, many or a size class.

clone size: -; V gene: TRBV19; J gene: TRBJ2-5; D gene: TRBD2; CDR3 DNA: TGTGCCAGTACCAAGTACCCTGCGGGAGGGCAAGAGACCCAGTACTTC; CDR3 protein: CASTKYPAGGQETQYF
clone size: once; V gene: TRBV7-3; J gene: TRBJ2-1; D gene: TRBD1; CDR3 DNA: TGTGCCAGCAGCCGAACCGGGACAGCCTACAATGAGCAGTTCTTC; CDR3 protein: CASSRTGTAYNEQFF
clone size: -; V gene: TRBV19; J gene: TRBJ2-6; D gene: -; CDR3 DNA: TGTGCCATCGGAGGGGGTGCCTCTGGGGCCAACGTCCTGACTTTC; CDR3 protein: CAIGGGASGANVLTF
clone size: -; V gene: TRBV5-1; J gene: TRBJ2-2; D gene: -; CDR3 DNA: TGCGCCAGCAGCTCTGGACTCCGGGGGACCGGGGAGCTGTTTTTT; CDR3 protein: CASSSGLRGTGELFF
clone size: -; V gene: TRBV6-5; J gene: TRBJ2-5; D gene: -; CDR3 DNA: TGTGCCAGCAGCCCCCAAGTCCAAGAGACCCAGTACTTC; CDR3 protein: CASSPQVQETQYF
clone size: -; V gene: TRBV19; J gene: TRBJ2-3; D gene: -; CDR3 DNA: TGTGCCAGTAGTAGGGCTACTGGGGATACGCAGTATTTT; CDR3 protein: CASSRATGDTQYF
clone size: -; V gene: TRBV9; J gene: TRBJ2-5; D gene: TRBD2; CDR3 DNA: TGTGCCAGCAGCCCCAGCGGGAGGGCCGTAGAGACCCAGTACTTC; CDR3 protein: CASSPSGRAVETQYF
clone size: few; V gene: TRBV30; J gene: TRBJ1-1; D gene: TRBD1; CDR3 DNA: TGTGCCCAGGGACAGGTTCAAGAAGCTTTCTTT; CDR3 protein: CAQGQVQEAFF
clone size: once; V gene: TRBV5-1; J gene: TRBJ2-3; D gene: -; CDR3 DNA: TGCGCCAGCAGCTTGACCGGGTCCACAGATACGCAGTATTTT; CDR3 protein: CASSLTGSTDTQYF
clone size: once; V gene: TRBV28; J gene: TRBJ2-7; D gene: -; CDR3 DNA: TGTGCCAGCAGAACCCGGAGGTCAGGGTTTCCCCACGAGCAGTACTTC; CDR3 protein: CASRTRRSGFPHEQYF
clone size: -; V gene: TRBV28; J gene: TRBJ2-3; D gene: -; CDR3 DNA: TGTGCCAGCAGCAAGCTCCAGGGTACAGATACGCAGTATTTT; CDR3 protein: CASSKLQGTDTQYF
clone size: -; V gene: TRBV7-9; J gene: TRBJ2-7; D gene: -; CDR3 DNA: TGTGCCAGCAGCTTCAGGGGAGTAGGCGAGCAGTACTTC; CDR3 protein: CASSFRGVGEQYF
clone size: once; V gene: TRBV27; J gene: TRBJ2-7; D gene: TRBD1; CDR3 DNA: TGTGCCAGCAGTCGCCTTACCGGGACAGGGGTATCGGACGAGCAGTACTTC; CDR3 protein: CASSRLTGTGVSDEQYF
clone size: once; V gene: TRBV5-6; J gene: TRBJ2-5; D gene: -; CDR3 DNA: TGTGCCAGCAGCTTGGGAGGGGGTTTGTGGGAGACCCAGTACTTC; CDR3 protein: CASSLGGGLWETQYF
clone size: -; V gene: TRBV6-5; J gene: TRBJ2-6; D gene: -; CDR3 DNA: TGTGCCAGCAGTTACTGGGGGTCTGGGGCCAACGTCCTGACTTTC; CDR3 protein: CASSYWGSGANVLTF
clone size: -; V gene: TRBV4-2; J gene: TRBJ2-7; D gene: -; CDR3 DNA: TGTGCCAGCAGCCAAGATAGTCCTAACTCCTACGAGCAGTACTTC; CDR3 protein: CASSQDSPNSYEQYF
clone size: -; V gene: TRBV19; J gene: TRBJ1-2; D gene: -; CDR3 DNA: TGTGCCAGTAGCACCCGGGGCCCGACTAACTATGGCTACACCTTC; CDR3 protein: CASSTRGPTNYGYTF
clone size: -; V gene: TRBV29-1; J gene: TRBJ2-7; D gene: TRBD2; CDR3 DNA: TGCAGCGTTGACGGGCTAGCGGGAGGGCCCTACGAGCAGTACTTC; CDR3 protein: CSVDGLAGGPYEQYF
clone size: -; V gene: TRBV6-5; J gene: TRBJ1-2; D gene: -; CDR3 DNA: TGTGCCAGCAGTGTATACCCGGGACAAAACTATGGCTACACCTTC; CDR3 protein: CASSVYPGQNYGYTF
clone size: -; V gene: TRBV5-1; J gene: TRBJ1-5; D gene: -; CDR3 DNA: TGCGCCAGCAGCAGAGGATTCGGCAATCAGCCCCAGCATTTT; CDR3 protein: CASSRGFGNQPQHF
clone size: few; V gene: TRBV10-3; J gene: TRBJ1-5; D gene: -; CDR3 DNA: TGTGCCATCAGTGCACAGGGACCCAATAGCAATCAGCCCCAGCATTTT; CDR3 protein: CAISAQGPNSNQPQHF
clone size: -; V gene: TRBV15; J gene: TRBJ1-4; D gene: -; CDR3 DNA: TGTGCCACCAGCAGAGATGGTACAGGGTTAAATGAAAAACTGTTTTTT; CDR3 protein: CATSRDGTGLNEKLFF
clone size: few; V gene: TRBV4-1; J gene: TRBJ1-5; D gene: -; CDR3 DNA: TGCGCCAGCAGCCAAACCCCGAAGGAGCCCCAGCATTTT; CDR3 protein: CASSQTPKEPQHF
clone size: -; V gene: TRBV4-3; J gene: TRBJ1-1; D gene: -; CDR3 DNA: TGCGCCAGCAGCCCCTTTCTCGGGGGAGCCACTGAAGCTTTCTTT; CDR3 protein: CASSPFLGGATEAFF
clone size: -; V gene: TRBV15; J gene: TRBJ2-7; D gene: -; CDR3 DNA: TGTGCCACCAGCAGAGAAGTTTCGAGAGACGAGCAGTACTTC; CDR3 protein: CATSREVSRDEQYF
clone size: -; V gene: TRBV6-4; J gene: TRBJ1-2; D gene: -; CDR3 DNA: TGTGCCAGCAGTGACCCCGGGCAGGGAGACTATGGCTACACCTTC; CDR3 protein: CASSDPGQGDYGYTF
clone size: -; V gene: TRBV27; J gene: TRBJ2-1; D gene: -; CDR3 DNA: TGTGCCAGCAGTCGCTCTACCAACAATGAGCAGTTCTTC; CDR3 protein: CASSRSTNNEQFF
clone size: -; V gene: TRBV5-6; J gene: TRBJ2-7; D gene: -; CDR3 DNA: TGTGCCAGCAGCTTGGGGACAGCGAGCTACGAGCAGTACTTC; CDR3 protein: CASSLGTASYEQYF
clone size: -; V gene: TRBV7-9; J gene: TRBJ2-1; D gene: TRBD1; CDR3 DNA: TGTGCCAGCAGCCGCCATCAACAGGGGGCGGTCCGTAAGACTGAGCAGTTCTTC; CDR3 protein: CASSRHQQGAVRKTEQFF
clone size: -; V gene: TRBV28; J gene: TRBJ2-7; D gene: TRBD2; CDR3 DNA: TGTGCCAGCAGTATCTCTAGCGGATCCTACGAGCAGTACTTC; CDR3 protein: CASSISSGSYEQYF
clone size: -; V gene: TRBV7-2; J gene: TRBJ2-7; D gene: TRBD1; CDR3 DNA: TGTGCCAGCAGCTTGGACAGGGGGGCCGTCGAGCAGTACTTC; CDR3 protein: CASSLDRGAVEQYF
clone size: -; V gene: TRBV6-1; J gene: TRBJ1-6; D gene: -; CDR3 DNA: TGTGCCAGCAGTGAACCCCACTTAGCAGGGTGGATTTCACCCCTCCACTTT; CDR3 protein: CASSEPHLAGWISPLHF
clone size: -; V gene: TRBV5-5; J gene: TRBJ2-7; D gene: -; CDR3 DNA: TGTGCCAGCAGCTTCCGGGAAGCGCGGGAGCAGTACTTC; CDR3 protein: CASSFREAREQYF
clone size: -; V gene: TRBV7-9; J gene: TRBJ2-3; D gene: TRBD2; CDR3 DNA: TGTGCCAGCAGGCCGGGACTAGCGGGTCACACAGATACGCAGTATTTT; CDR3 protein: CASRPGLAGHTDTQYF
clone size: -; V gene: TRBV19; J gene: TRBJ1-5; D gene: -; CDR3 DNA: TGTGCCAGTAGTATCCGGGGAGATCAGCCCCAGCATTTT; CDR3 protein: CASSIRGDQPQHF
clone size: -; V gene: TRBV27; J gene: TRBJ2-4; D gene: -; CDR3 DNA: TGTGCCAGCAGTTGGAATGGGGAGGTCGCCAAAAACATTCAGTACTTC; CDR3 protein: CASSWNGEVAKNIQYF
clone size: few; V gene: TRBV2; J gene: TRBJ1-2; D gene: -; CDR3 DNA: TGTGCCAGCAGTGAAGTGGGCGGGGACTATGGCTACACCTTC; CDR3 protein: CASSEVGGDYGYTF
clone size: -; V gene: TRBV7-2; J gene: TRBJ1-1; D gene: -; CDR3 DNA: TGTGCCAGCAGCTTAGATGTCGGCAGGGCCGGCACTGAAGCTTTCTTT; CDR3 protein: CASSLDVGRAGTEAFF
clone size: -; V gene: TRBV29-1; J gene: TRBJ2-2; D gene: -; CDR3 DNA: TGCAGCGCACAGAGTCCCGGGGAGCTGTTTTTT; CDR3 protein: CSAQSPGELFF
clone size: -; V gene: TRBV5-4; J gene: TRBJ2-5; D gene: TRBD1; CDR3 DNA: TGTGCCAGCAGCTATAAACTGACAGGGGAGACGGAGACCCAGTACTTC; CDR3 protein: CASSYKLTGETETQYF
clone size: -; V gene: TRBV29-1; J gene: TRBJ2-1; D gene: -; CDR3 DNA: TGCAGCGTTGGACTAGTACGATTCGATGAGCAGTTCTTC; CDR3 protein: CSVGLVRFDEQFF
clone size: few; V gene: TRBV4-3; J gene: TRBJ1-1; D gene: -; CDR3 DNA: TGCGCCAGCAGCCAAGAGGGGGGCACTGAAGCTTTCTTT; CDR3 protein: CASSQEGGTEAFF
clone size: once; V gene: TRBV7-2; J gene: TRBJ2-1; D gene: -; CDR3 DNA: TGTGCCAGCAGCTTAGGACCAAAGCAGTTCTTC; CDR3 protein: CASSLGPKQFF
clone size: -; V gene: TRBV6-6; J gene: TRBJ2-3; D gene: -; CDR3 DNA: TGTGCCAGCAGTTACGACGCCGGGCGGAATACGCAGTATTTT; CDR3 protein: CASSYDAGRNTQYF